This passage covers 32 T cell receptor beta chains from one sample sequenced in a study of shared clonotypes between healthy human individuals. The table came from immunoSEQ multiplex PCR; TCRdb's copy has only in-frame clones and leaves some out. The table includes some 2,500,000 clones, about 90% detected once. Sequencing was carried out using naive CD4+ T cells from PBMCs. Noted subset: CD45RA+ positively selected. These receptors were obtained from a man aged 18 to 30 in good health. Some clones in this sample may be carry-over from other donors' samples.

The CDR3 loop reads CASSGQGARGTGELFF. CDR3 DNA: TGTGCCAGCAGCGGACAGGGGGCGCGGGGCACCGGGGAGCTGTTTTTT. The chain employs TRBV9 and TRBJ2-2; 10 bases map to TRBD1. CDR1 is SGDLS, CDR2 YYNGEE, per germline. Trimming at V came to 3 bases and at J to 4 bases, leaving 6 bases not matched to a gene. The CDR3 spans 16 residues.

On this clone itself: Additional DNA sequences in this sample encode the identical CDR3. The chain combines TRBV18 with TRBJ2-7; unclear D gene. V lost 2 bases to trimming and J lost 0 bases, with 5 bases between them. The CDR3 has 13 residues. Germline V gene lookup returns CDR1 KGHSH and CDR2 LQKENI. CDR3 in amino acids: CASSPADSYEQYF. CDR3 nucleotide sequence: TGTGCCAGCTCACCAGCGGACTCCTACGAGCAGTACTTC.

The V and J genes are TRBV28 and TRBJ2-7; no firm D call. This CDR3 contains 12 residues. Trimming took off 6 bases at V and 3 bases at J, with 9 bases between the two ends. CDR1 is MDHEN, CDR2 SYDVKM, per germline. The CDR3 reads CASSTPLYEQYF. The CDR3 coding sequence is TGTGCCAGCAGCACCCCCCTCTACGAGCAGTACTTC.

This clone has just one count. The chain is built from TRBV28 and TRBJ1-1; TRBD1 is a possible D gene (5 bases). CDR1 is MDHEN, CDR2 SYDVKM, per germline. The V end lost 7 bases, the J end lost 0 bases, and 12 bases lay between the germline ends. CDR3 length: 14 residues. The DNA of the CDR3 is TGTGCCAGCACCCCGCGGGGGGTGAACACTGAAGCTTTCTTT. Encoded protein: CASTPRGVNTEAFF.

V and J are TRBV6-6 and TRBJ2-3, with D perhaps matching TRBD1 or TRBD2 (5 bases each). The CDR3 is 14 amino acids. The V end lost 5 bases, the J end lost 1 base, and 10 bases lay between the germline ends. Germline V lookup: CDR1 MNHNY, CDR2 SVGAGI (reference sequence). The CDR3 DNA reads as TGTGCCAGCAGTCACCGGGACCGCACAGATACGCAGTATTTT. The encoded protein is CASSHRDRTDTQYF.

The chain uses TRBV4-1 and TRBJ2-2, with D tentatively TRBD2 (5 bases). Between the trimmed V and J ends, which lost 0 bases and 2 bases, there was a span of 7 bases. The CDR3 is made up of 15 amino acids. Germline V gives CDR1 MGHRA, CDR2 YSYEKL. Here the CDR3 DNA reads TGCGCCAGCAGCCAAGATGAGGGTAACACCGGGGAGCTGTTTTTT. Its protein is CASSQDEGNTGELFF.

This chain connects TRBV5-6 to TRBJ2-6; 7 bases align to TRBD1. Per the germline V gene, CDR1 is SGHDT and CDR2 is YYEEEE. J was trimmed by 0 bases and V by 4 bases; bases with no gene match: 7. The CDR3 contains 17 residues. The CDR3 here is CASSHRGPSSGANVLTF. CDR3 in DNA: TGTGCCAGCAGCCACAGGGGCCCAAGCTCTGGGGCCAACGTCCTGACTTTC.

This clone was seen once. Other DNA sequences in this sample translate to the same CDR3. The chain is built from TRBV6-5 and TRBJ2-3; D is unresolved. Germline V lookup: CDR1 MNHEY, CDR2 SVGAGI. CDR3 size: 13 residues. Trimming took off 0 bases at V and 4 bases at J, with 5 bases between the two ends. The CDR3 coding sequence is TGTGCCAGCAGTTACTCTGAAGCAGATACGCAGTATTTT. It is translated as CASSYSEADTQYF.

This clone was detected only once. This chain joins TRBV9 and TRBJ1-4; no clear D gene. The CDR3 spans 15 residues. The V end was cut by 6 bases, the J end by 8 bases, with 20 bases between. The germline V gene has CDR1 SGDLS and CDR2 YYNGEE. In DNA form, the CDR3 reads TGTGCCAGCACACACGGAGGAAACCCCGTGGAAAAACTGTTTTTT. Its protein is CASTHGGNPVEKLFF.

The rearrangement uses TRBV30 and TRBJ1-6; D remains ambiguous. The CDR3 has 12 amino acids. V was cut by 5 bases and J by 7 bases, with 9 bases left in between. The germline V gene encodes CDR1 GTSNPN and CDR2 SVGIG (reference sequence). The CDR3 DNA follows: TGTGCCTGGGACAACCAGAATTCACCCCTCCACTTT. It translates to CAWDNQNSPLHF.

The CDR3 reads CAWSDWSSGNTIYF. The CDR3 DNA reads TGTGCCTGGAGTGACTGGAGCTCTGGAAACACCATATATTTT. This sequence joins TRBV30 and TRBJ1-3; D is ambiguous. V was trimmed by 1 base and J by 0 bases, leaving 7 bases between them. The CDR3 is 14 residues long. Germline V gene lookup returns CDR1 GTSNPN and CDR2 SVGIG (reference sequence).

The rearrangement joins TRBV5-1 to TRBJ1-2; D gene unclear. The V gene lost 7 bases and the J gene lost 4 bases, with 11 bases spanning the gap. Germline loops: CDR1 SGHRS, CDR2 YFSETQ. The CDR3 covers 12 residues. CDR3 loop: CASGPGGYGYTF. For the CDR3, the DNA is TGCGCCAGCGGACCCGGAGGCTATGGCTACACCTTC.

V gene TRBV28 combines with J gene TRBJ1-3; D gene unclear. The length of the CDR3 is 14 residues. V was cut by 4 bases and J by 1 base, with 8 bases left in between. CDR1 is MDHEN, CDR2 SYDVKM, per germline. The CDR3 bases are TGTGCCAGCAGTTCCACGTTGTCTGGAAACACCATATATTTT. This codes for CASSSTLSGNTIYF.

The rearrangement links TRBV7-2 to TRBJ2-1, with 11 bases fitting TRBD2. Germline-derived CDR1 and CDR2 are SGHTA and FQGNSA. The CDR3 runs 16 residues. V trimming: 5 bases; J trimming: 2 bases; junction bases outside the gene matches: 5. The CDR3 coding sequence is TGTGCCAGCAGCGTGACTAGCGGGGCAACCTACAATGAGCAGTTCTTC. Translation: CASSVTSGATYNEQFF.

This clone was detected once. CDR3 DNA: TGTGCCAGCAGTGAAACCGGACTTTTGAACACTGAAGCTTTCTTT. Its translation is CASSETGLLNTEAFF. The genes are TRBV6-1 and TRBJ1-1; no definite D call. CDR3 length equals 15 residues. Per the germline V gene, CDR1 is MNHNS and CDR2 is SASEGT. With 2 bases removed from V and 0 bases from J, the gap between germline ends came to 10 bases.

The chain uses TRBV7-9 and TRBJ2-7, with D maybe TRBD2 (5 bases). CDR3 length: 14 residues. In germline, CDR1 is SEHNR, CDR2 FQNEAQ (reference sequence). The ends were cut back, 4 bases at V and 0 bases at J, with 10 bases in the middle. CDR3 DNA: TGTGCCAGCAGCTCGGGGAAAGTCTCCTACGAGCAGTACTTC. Protein sequence: CASSSGKVSYEQYF.

The genes are TRBV30 and TRBJ2-6; D may be TRBD2 (6 bases). In germline, CDR1 is GTSNPN, CDR2 SVGIG (reference sequence). The CDR3 has 15 residues. Trimming stripped 4 bases from V and 0 bases from J, with 10 bases between. CDR3 coding DNA: TGTGCCTGGATGGCGGGGAGCTCTGGGGCCAACGTCCTGACTTTC. Amino acid sequence: CAWMAGSSGANVLTF.

Points on this clone: Other DNA sequences from this sample encode an identical CDR3 as well. The J gene is TRBJ1-2, the V gene TRBV5-6; TRBD1 is a possible D gene (6 bases). Per germline, CDR1 SGHDT and CDR2 YYEEEE. Trimming removed 0 bases from V and 6 bases from J, with 6 bases in between. The CDR3 length is 12 residues. The CDR3: CASSLGTDGYTF. The CDR3 DNA follows: TGTGCCAGCAGCTTGGGGACAGATGGCTACACCTTC. The complete variable domain, with remaining parts taken from reference TRBV5-6 and TRBJ1-2, reads DAGVTQSPTHLIKTRGQQVTLRCSPKSGHDTVSWYQQALGQGPQFIFQYYEEEERQRGNFPDRFSGHQFPNYSSELNVNALLLGDSALYLCASSLGTDGYTFGSGTRLTVV.

The V call is TRBV27, the J call TRBJ2-6, with D possibly being TRBD1 or TRBD2 (5 bases each). Between the trimmed V and J ends, which lost 8 bases and 1 base, there was a span of 12 bases. CDR1 is MNHEY, CDR2 SMNVEV, per germline (reference sequence). The CDR3 sequence is 15 residues long. Here the CDR3 reads CASRGVRSGANVLTF. The DNA for the CDR3 is TGTGCCAGCCGGGGCGTTCGTTCTGGGGCCAACGTCCTGACTTTC. Drawing the rest from reference TRBV27 and TRBJ2-6, the complete variable domain is EAQVTQNPRYLITVTGKKLTVTCSQNMNHEYMSWYRQDPGLGLRQIYYSMNVEVTDKGDVPEGYKVSRKEKRNFPLILESPSPNQTSLYFCASRGVRSGANVLTFGAGSRLTVL.

The chain recombines TRBV7-9 with TRBJ2-5, with TRBD2 identical over 8 bases. From germline, CDR1 is SEHNR and CDR2 FQNEAQ (reference sequence). The CDR3 length is 15 residues. V lost 5 bases, J lost 0 bases, and 5 bases stayed unmatched. In DNA form, the CDR3 reads TGTGCCAGCAGCCGGGGGGGCCCGTACCAAGAGACCCAGTACTTC. It translates to CASSRGGPYQETQYF.

The chain links TRBV28 to TRBJ2-7; 13 nucleotides agree with TRBD2. The CDR3 runs 17 residues. Germline CDR1 MDHEN, CDR2 SYDVKM. J was trimmed by 0 bases and V by 5 bases; bases with no gene match: 7. DNA of the CDR3: TGTGCCAGCAGTCCTCCGGGACTAGCGGGGAGCTCCTACGAGCAGTACTTC. Its protein is CASSPPGLAGSSYEQYF.

This chain uses TRBV2 with TRBJ1-4, with D hard to call. Trimming left V 4 bases short and J 2 bases short, with 5 bases between. The CDR3 sequence is 13 residues long. From germline, CDR1 is SNHLY and CDR2 FYNNEI. The CDR3 reads CASSGLTNEKLFF. CDR3 in DNA: TGTGCCAGCAGTGGCCTGACTAATGAAAAACTGTTTTTT.

J is TRBJ2-1 and V is TRBV29-1; 7 nucleotides line up with TRBD1. The J segment lost 5 bases and the V segment lost 7 bases, leaving 2 bases of the junction unmatched. The CDR3 totals 11 residues. CDR1 SQVTM and CDR2 ANQGSEA come from the germline V gene. The CDR3 DNA sequence: TGCAGCGGTGGACAGGACAATGAGCAGTTCTTC. Its protein product is CSGGQDNEQFF.

This clone was picked up one time. The chain couples TRBV30 to TRBJ2-1, with D possibly being TRBD2 (5 bases). Trimming shortened V by 5 bases and J by 0 bases, and 11 bases separated the two germline ends. CDR3 length equals 14 residues. Germline values: CDR1 GTSNPN, CDR2 SVGIG (reference sequence). CDR3 region: CAWGPAVSYNEQFF. In DNA form, the CDR3 reads TGTGCCTGGGGCCCAGCGGTCTCCTACAATGAGCAGTTCTTC.

The chain recombines TRBV5-1 with TRBJ1-3; TRBD1 is a possible D gene (6 bases). Trimming stripped 1 base from V and 4 bases from J, with 12 bases between. The CDR3 spans 15 residues. CDR1 and CDR2 (germline): SGHRS, YFSETQ. The CDR3 bases are TGCGCCAGCAGCTTGTCGACAGGACAAGGAAACACCATATATTTT. This gives the protein CASSLSTGQGNTIYF.

V gene TRBV28 combines with J gene TRBJ2-4, with 8 bases fitting TRBD2. J gave up 0 bases and V 5 bases, and 12 bases lay outside the gene matches. The CDR3 is 18 amino acids. Germline CDR1 reads MDHEN; CDR2 reads SYDVKM. In DNA, the CDR3 is TGTGCCAGCAGTCCACCCTCCCTAGCGGGTACAGCCAAAAACATTCAGTACTTC. Its translation is CASSPPSLAGTAKNIQYF.

V usage is TRBV7-9 and J usage is TRBJ2-7, with D perhaps TRBD2 (5 bases). Germline V CDR1 and CDR2: SEHNR, FQNEAQ (reference sequence). Trimming removed 8 bases from V and 6 bases from J, with 14 bases in between. The CDR3 spans 12 residues. The CDR3 protein is CASDLEDCEQYF. In DNA form, the CDR3 reads TGTGCCAGCGACCTAGAGGACTGCGAGCAGTACTTC. Variable domain in full (rest from reference TRBV7-9 and TRBJ2-7): DTGVSQNPRHKITKRGQNVTFRCDPISEHNRLYWYRQTLGQGPEFLTYFQNEAQLEKSRLLSDRFSAERPKGSFSTLEIQRTEQGDSAMYLCASDLEDCEQYFGPGTRLTVT.

In this sample, this clone turned up a few times. The rearrangement uses TRBV18 and TRBJ1-1; D is unclear. This CDR3 region has 12 residues. In germline, CDR1 is KGHSH, CDR2 LQKENI. With 4 bases removed from V and 8 bases from J, the gap between germline ends came to 11 bases. The CDR3 DNA follows: TGTGCCAGCTCACGCCCGGAGAGGGAAGCTTTCTTT. Amino acids: CASSRPEREAFF.

V gene TRBV11-2 combines with J gene TRBJ2-7; tentative D call: TRBD2 (5 bases). The V gene lost 4 bases and the J gene lost 2 bases, with 9 bases spanning the gap. The CDR3 sequence is 13 residues long. Germline assignment: CDR1 SGHAT and CDR2 FQNNGV. The CDR3 protein is CASSYSETYEQYF. The DNA of the CDR3 is TGTGCCAGCAGCTATAGCGAGACCTACGAGCAGTACTTC.

V gene TRBV6-1 combines with J gene TRBJ2-7; no firm D call. V lost 0 bases and J lost 3, with 6 bases in between. Germline assignment: CDR1 MNHNS and CDR2 SASEGT. The CDR3 is made up of 13 amino acids. CDR3 nucleotide sequence: TGTGCCAGCAGTGAAGCGGGTGACTACGAGCAGTACTTC. Its protein is CASSEAGDYEQYF.

The genes are TRBV11-3 and TRBJ2-6; D gene ambiguous. Trimming shortened V by 5 bases and J by 0 bases, and 8 bases separated the two germline ends. The germline CDR1 and CDR2 sequences are SGHNT and YENEEA. The CDR3 spans 15 residues. The CDR3 coding sequence is TGTGCCAGCAGCGTCCGAGGCTCTGGGGCCAACGTCCTGACTTTC. Translating gives CASSVRGSGANVLTF.

This chain connects TRBV5-1 to TRBJ2-3; D gene uncertain. The CDR3 is made up of 15 amino acids. V dropped 2 bases and J dropped 2 bases, with 12 bases sitting between them. Germline V lookup: CDR1 SGHRS, CDR2 YFSETQ. CDR3 sequence reads: CASSFVPIPTDTQYF. In nucleotides, the CDR3 is TGCGCCAGCAGCTTTGTACCGATCCCCACAGATACGCAGTATTTT. Full variable domain (outside the CDR3, taken from reference TRBV5-1 and TRBJ2-3): KAGVTQTPRYLIKTRGQQVTLSCSPISGHRSVSWYQQTPGQGLQFLFEYFSETQRNKGNFPGRFSGRQFSNSRSEMNVSTLELGDSALYLCASSFVPIPTDTQYFGPGTRLTVL.